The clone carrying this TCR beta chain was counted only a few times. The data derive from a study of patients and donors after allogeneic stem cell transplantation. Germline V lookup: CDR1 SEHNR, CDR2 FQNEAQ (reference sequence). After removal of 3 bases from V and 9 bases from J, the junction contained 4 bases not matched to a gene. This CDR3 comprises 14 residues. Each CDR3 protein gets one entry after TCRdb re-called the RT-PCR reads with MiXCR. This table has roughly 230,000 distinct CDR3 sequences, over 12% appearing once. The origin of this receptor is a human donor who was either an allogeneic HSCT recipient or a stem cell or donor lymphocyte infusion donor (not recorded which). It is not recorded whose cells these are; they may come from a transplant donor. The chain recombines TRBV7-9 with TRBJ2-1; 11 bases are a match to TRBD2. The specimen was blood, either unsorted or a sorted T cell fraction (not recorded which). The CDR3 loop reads CASSLSTSGAEQFF. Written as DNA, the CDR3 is TGTGCCAGCAGCTTGTCGACTAGCGGGGCTGAGCAGTTCTTC.